This TCR beta chain was captured in a study of shared clonotypes between healthy human individuals. V was shortened by 3 bases and J by 10 bases, with 10 bases between the two germline ends. Germline lookup yields CDR1 SQVTM and CDR2 ANQGSEA. This CDR3 has 11 amino acids. Sequencing used immunoSEQ multiplex PCR; TCRdb keeps in-frame clones, though not all of them. The sample includes 190,000 or so clones, 66% of them seen just once. This TCR derives from a young man in good health. The sample was memory CD4+ T cells sorted from blood. Subset of the sample: CD45RA-negative fraction. V is TRBV29-1 and J is TRBJ2-1; D might be TRBD1 (5 bases). DNA for the CDR3: TGCAGCGTTGAGAGTGGACACGAGCAGTTCTTC. It encodes CSVESGHEQFF.